These T cell receptor beta chains were read from a single sample in a study of radiotherapy plus CTLA-4 blockade in lung cancer. Clones were sequenced by immunoSEQ multiplex PCR, and TCRdb holds only the in-frame ones, with some missing. In the table there are 25,000 to 35,000 clones, around four fifths of which are singletons. The sample here was peripheral blood, taken from a patient treated with radiotherapy plus ipilimumab. These receptors all stem from a human donor with non-small cell lung cancer who had stable disease on radiotherapy plus ipilimumab. CDR3s include the opening cysteine and the closing phenylalanine or tryptophan. D genes are given only for firm matches. Size values are once, few and many counts, or a class for expanded clones, and some rows have none.

j_call v_call cdr3_length d_call clone_size cdr3_nt cdr3_aa
TRBJ1-5 TRBV25-1 15 . . TGTGCCAGCAGTGCTTCACAGGGCCGAAATCAGCCCCAGCATTTT CASSASQGRNQPQHF
TRBJ2-7 TRBV5-1 15 . few TGCGCCAGCAGCTTTACCGGGACTCCCTCCGGAGAGCAGTACTTC CASSFTGTPSGEQYF
TRBJ1-5 TRBV6-5 15 . few TGTGCCAGCAGTTACGACCGTTGGGGGGGGCAGCCCCAGCATTTT CASSYDRWGGQPQHF
TRBJ1-1 TRBV5-1 13 . . TGCGCCAGCAGCTGGCGGGATCACACTGAAGCTTTCTTT CASSWRDHTEAFF
TRBJ2-7 TRBV9 13 . . TGTGCCAGCAGCGTAGACGAGGCATACGAGCAGTACTTC CASSVDEAYEQYF
TRBJ1-1 TRBV6-5 15 TRBD1 . TGTGCCAGCAGTTACTCGAAACAGGGGGGCACTGAAGCTTTCTTT CASSYSKQGGTEAFF
TRBJ2-6 TRBV19 15 . . TGTGCCAGTAGTGTCAACAATGGTGGGGCCAACGCCCTGACTTTC CASSVNNGGANALTF
TRBJ2-4 TRBV5-6 16 TRBD1 once TGTGCCAGCAGCTTGCGGGGACAGGGGTCAGGAAACATTCAGTACTTC CASSLRGQGSGNIQYF
TRBJ1-2 TRBV6-1 15 TRBD1 . TGTGCCAGCAGTGATGGGGGTGGGACAGACTATGGCTACACCTTC CASSDGGGTDYGYTF
TRBJ2-3 TRBV7-2 15 TRBD2 . TGTGCCAGCAGCCCTGAGCCGGGGGGGAGAGATACGCAGTATTTT CASSPEPGGRDTQYF
TRBJ2-5 TRBV19 15 . once TGTGCCAGTAGTATAAGGCTCCGGGCCCGGGAGACCCAGTACTTC CASSIRLRARETQYF
TRBJ1-3 TRBV28 17 . . TGTGCCAGCATTTCGGGGCAGGCGCCGAGCTCTGGAAACACCATATATTTT CASISGQAPSSGNTIYF
TRBJ1-6 TRBV7-9 16 TRBD1 once TGTGCCAGCAGCTTAGCGGGTGGACAGGGGAATTCACCCCTCCACTTT CASSLAGGQGNSPLHF
TRBJ1-2 TRBV29-1 10 . once TGCAGCGTTGAGCTCTATGGCTACACCTTC CSVELYGYTF
TRBJ1-5 TRBV9 19 TRBD1 once TGTGCCAGCAGCGTCACAACTGGGGGACAGGGAGAGAGCAATCAGCCCCAGCATTTT CASSVTTGGQGESNQPQHF
TRBJ2-2 TRBV7-6 15 TRBD1 . TGTGCCAGCAGCCAAACAGGGGGCATGGTCGGGGAGCTGTTTTTT CASSQTGGMVGELFF
TRBJ1-1 TRBV7-9 18 . . TGTGCCAGCAGCGCCTCTAACCTACATCGTTCAAGTTCAGCTGAAGCTTTCTTT CASSASNLHRSSSAEAFF
TRBJ1-3 TRBV5-1 16 TRBD1 . TGCGCCAGCAGCACTTCTCCGGGACAGGGGGACAACACCATATATTTT CASSTSPGQGDNTIYF
TRBJ2-1 TRBV10-3 15 . . TGTGCCATCAGTGAGACCGTAGGGGGGTACAATGAGCAGTTCTTC CAISETVGGYNEQFF
TRBJ1-1 TRBV14 14 . few TGTGCCAGCAGCCAAGATATCGGGCTGGCTGAAGCTTTCTTT CASSQDIGLAEAFF
TRBJ2-4 TRBV15 17 TRBD1 . TGTGCCACCAGCAGAGAAGGACAGGGCCCCGTCCAGGGCATTCAGTACTTC CATSREGQGPVQGIQYF
TRBJ1-3 TRBV27 14 . . TGTGCCAGCAGTTTCACCTCTCTGGGGGGCACCATATATTTT CASSFTSLGGTIYF
TRBJ2-1 TRBV2 16 . . TGTGCCAGCACCCCAGGAGGGGGCCCGTCCTACAATGAGCAGTTCTTC CASTPGGGPSYNEQFF
TRBJ1-2 TRBV9 14 TRBD1 few TGTGCCAGCAGCGTAGCAGGGGGGGAGGATGGCTACACCTTC CASSVAGGEDGYTF
TRBJ2-1 TRBV19 14 . . TGTGCCAGTAATCGAGACCCCCGCGGCGATGAGCAGTTCTTC CASNRDPRGDEQFF
TRBJ1-1 TRBV9 14 . . TGTGCCAGCAGCGTAGTACCGGAGAACACTGAAGCTTTCTTT CASSVVPENTEAFF
TRBJ2-3 TRBV6-5 14 . . TGTGCCAGCAGTGAGCGTGGGGGGTCAGATACGCAGTATTTT CASSERGGSDTQYF
TRBJ1-4 TRBV27 16 TRBD1 once TGTGCCAGCGGGGTCCCCCCGGACAGGGGGAAAGAAAAACTGTTTTTT CASGVPPDRGKEKLFF
TRBJ1-6 TRBV5-1 20 TRBD1 . TGCGCCAGCAGCTTTATATACAGGGGGCGCGATTTTTCCTATAATTCACCCCTCCACTTT CASSFIYRGRDFSYNSPLHF
TRBJ1-5 TRBV4-1 15 . . TGCGCCAGCAGCCAACAGGAGAAAATCAATCAGCCCCAGCATTTT CASSQQEKINQPQHF
TRBJ1-2 TRBV6-6 14 . . TGTGCCAGCAGTTACCTCGAAACGGTCCCTGGCTACACCTTC CASSYLETVPGYTF
TRBJ2-5 TRBV9 13 TRBD2 . TGTGCCAGCAGCGGGAGCGGGGTGGAGACCCAGTACTTC CASSGSGVETQYF
TRBJ2-3 TRBV29-1 16 TRBD2 few TGCAGCGTTGAGTCTAGCGGGGGATGGGTGGCAGATACGCAGTATTTT CSVESSGGWVADTQYF
TRBJ1-1 TRBV10-3 13 . . TGTGCCACCCTTGCGACAGAGAACACTGAAGCTTTCTTT CATLATENTEAFF
TRBJ2-4 TRBV7-2 12 TRBD1 . TGTGCCAGCAGCAAGGACAGGGCCCTCCAGTACTTC CASSKDRALQYF
TRBJ1-5 TRBV5-5 15 . . TGTGCCAGCAGCTTGGAGGCAGGGTTCAATCAGCCCCAGCATTTT CASSLEAGFNQPQHF
TRBJ2-5 TRBV7-9 14 . . TGTGCCAGCAGCTTAGTGGGACCCCAAGAGACCCAGTACTTC CASSLVGPQETQYF
TRBJ2-3 TRBV5-1 15 TRBD1 . TGCGCCAGCAGCAACGGACAGGGCAACACAGATACGCAGTATTTT CASSNGQGNTDTQYF
TRBJ2-5 TRBV5-1 13 . few TGCGCCAGCAGCCCTGAGGGGGGGGAGACCCAGTACTTC CASSPEGGETQYF
TRBJ2-1 TRBV9 16 TRBD2 . TGTGCCAGCAGCCAAACCGGGACTAGCGGACACAATGAGCAGTTCTTC CASSQTGTSGHNEQFF
TRBJ2-3 TRBV9 14 . . TGTGCCAGCAGCTTTGAGGGACGGGAAGATACGCAGTATTTT CASSFEGREDTQYF
TRBJ1-5 TRBV12-2 17 . . TGTGCAAGTCGCTTAGCGGGGCGCCAGGGGGGGAGAGAGCCCCAGCATTTT CASRLAGRQGGREPQHF
TRBJ1-2 TRBV19 13 . . TGTGCCAGTAGTAGACTCCTGGGCATGGGCTACACCTTC CASSRLLGMGYTF
TRBJ1-1 TRBV27 21 TRBD1 . TGTGCCAGCAGTTTATCACGTGGCAAAACCTTCCTCACAGGGGTGGATACTGAAGCTTTCTTT CASSLSRGKTFLTGVDTEAFF
TRBJ2-2 TRBV11-3 12 . . TGTGCCAGCAGCTTAGATGGCGGGGAGCTGTTTTTT CASSLDGGELFF
TRBJ1-4 TRBV25-1 15 . . TGTGCCAGCAGTGAATATGGGGCCTTCAATGAAAAACTGTTTTTT CASSEYGAFNEKLFF
TRBJ1-1 TRBV9 16 TRBD1 . TGTGCCAGCAGCCCTGGGACAGGGCCCATGAACACTGAAGCTTTCTTT CASSPGTGPMNTEAFF
TRBJ2-3 TRBV6-5 16 TRBD2 . TGTGCCAGCAGTTCCGTAGGCGGGGGGGCCACAGATACGCAGTATTTT CASSSVGGGATDTQYF
TRBJ1-6 TRBV18 15 . . TGTGCCAGCTCCCTTCTTAACTTCGATAATTCACCCCTCCACTTT CASSLLNFDNSPLHF
TRBJ1-5 TRBV6-6 16 . . TGTGCCAGCAGTACAACAGGGAACGGTGTCAATCAGCCCCAGCATTTT CASSTTGNGVNQPQHF
TRBJ1-1 TRBV5-1 15 TRBD1 . TGCGCCAGCAGCTCGGGACAGGGGGTTGGGACTGAAGCTTTCTTT CASSSGQGVGTEAFF
TRBJ1-5 TRBV9 16 . . TGTGCCAGCAGCGCGGGACCAACAGGGCGCAATCAGCCCCAGCATTTT CASSAGPTGRNQPQHF
TRBJ2-1 TRBV5-1 15 . . TGCGCCAGCAGCTCTTCAGCAATCTCCCGCAATGAGCAGTTCTTC CASSSSAISRNEQFF